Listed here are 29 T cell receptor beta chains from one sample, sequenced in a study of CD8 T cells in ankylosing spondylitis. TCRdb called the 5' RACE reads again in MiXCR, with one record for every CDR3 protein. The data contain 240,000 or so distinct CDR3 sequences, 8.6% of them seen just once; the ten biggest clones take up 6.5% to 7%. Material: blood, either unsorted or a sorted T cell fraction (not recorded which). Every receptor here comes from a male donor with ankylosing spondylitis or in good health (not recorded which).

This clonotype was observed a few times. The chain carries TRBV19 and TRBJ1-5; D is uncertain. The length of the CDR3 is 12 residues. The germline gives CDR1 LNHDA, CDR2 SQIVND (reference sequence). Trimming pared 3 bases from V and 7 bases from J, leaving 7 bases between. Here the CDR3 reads CASSILSQPQHF. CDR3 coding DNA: TGTGCCAGTAGTATCTTGTCGCAGCCCCAGCATTTT.

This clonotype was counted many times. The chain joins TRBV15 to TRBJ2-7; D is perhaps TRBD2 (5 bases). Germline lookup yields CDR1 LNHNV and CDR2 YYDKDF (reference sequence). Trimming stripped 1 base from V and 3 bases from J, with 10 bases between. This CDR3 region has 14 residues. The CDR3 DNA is TGTGCCACCAGCAGAGCCGGGGATAACTACGAGCAGTACTTC. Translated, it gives CATSRAGDNYEQYF.

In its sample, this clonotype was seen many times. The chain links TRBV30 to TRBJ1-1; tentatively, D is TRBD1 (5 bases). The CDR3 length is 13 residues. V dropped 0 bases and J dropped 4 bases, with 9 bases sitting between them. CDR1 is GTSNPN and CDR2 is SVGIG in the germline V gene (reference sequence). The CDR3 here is CAWSVPGSTEAFF. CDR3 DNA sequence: TGTGCCTGGAGTGTACCAGGGAGCACTGAAGCTTTCTTT.

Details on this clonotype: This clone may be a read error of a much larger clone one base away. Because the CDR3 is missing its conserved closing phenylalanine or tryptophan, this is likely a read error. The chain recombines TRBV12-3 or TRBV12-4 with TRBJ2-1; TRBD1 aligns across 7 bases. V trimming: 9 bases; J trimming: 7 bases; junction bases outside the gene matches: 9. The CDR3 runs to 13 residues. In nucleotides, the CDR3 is TGTGCCAGTAGATGGGACAGAAGTAATGAGCAGTTCTCC. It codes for CASRWDRSNEQFS.

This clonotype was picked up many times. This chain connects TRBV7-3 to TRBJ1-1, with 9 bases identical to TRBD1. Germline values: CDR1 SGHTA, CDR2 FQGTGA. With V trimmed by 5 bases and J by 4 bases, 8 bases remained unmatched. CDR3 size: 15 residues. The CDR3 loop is CASSPQGAGATEAFF. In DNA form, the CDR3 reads TGTGCCAGCAGCCCACAGGGGGCGGGTGCCACTGAAGCTTTCTTT.

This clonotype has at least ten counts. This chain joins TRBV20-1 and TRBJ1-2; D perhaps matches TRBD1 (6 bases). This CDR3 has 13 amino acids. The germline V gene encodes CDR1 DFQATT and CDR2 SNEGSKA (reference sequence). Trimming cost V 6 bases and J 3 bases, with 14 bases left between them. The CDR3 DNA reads TGCAGTGCGGAAGACAGGAGAGACTATGGCTACACCTTC. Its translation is CSAEDRRDYGYTF.

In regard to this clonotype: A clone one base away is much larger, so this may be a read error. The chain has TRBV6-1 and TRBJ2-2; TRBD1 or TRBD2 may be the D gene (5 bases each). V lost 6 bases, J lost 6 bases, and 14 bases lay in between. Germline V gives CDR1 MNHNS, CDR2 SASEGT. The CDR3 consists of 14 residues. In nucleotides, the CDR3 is TGTGCCAGCAGAAAGGGACGGGCGGCCGGGGAGCTGTTTTTT. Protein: CASRKGRAAGELFF.

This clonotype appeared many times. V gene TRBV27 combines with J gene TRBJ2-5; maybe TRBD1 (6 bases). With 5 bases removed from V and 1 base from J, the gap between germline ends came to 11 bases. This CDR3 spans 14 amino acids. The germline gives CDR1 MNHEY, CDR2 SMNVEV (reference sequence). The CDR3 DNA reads TGTGCCAGCAGTCCTCACAGGGTCCAAGAGACCCAGTACTTC. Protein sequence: CASSPHRVQETQYF.

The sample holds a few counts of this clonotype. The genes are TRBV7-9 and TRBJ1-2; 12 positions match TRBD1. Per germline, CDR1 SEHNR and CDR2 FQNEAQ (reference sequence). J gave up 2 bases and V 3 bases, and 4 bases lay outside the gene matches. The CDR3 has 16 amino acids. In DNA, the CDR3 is TGTGCCAGCAGCTTTCCCGGGACAGGGGGCAACTATGGCTACACCTTC. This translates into CASSFPGTGGNYGYTF.

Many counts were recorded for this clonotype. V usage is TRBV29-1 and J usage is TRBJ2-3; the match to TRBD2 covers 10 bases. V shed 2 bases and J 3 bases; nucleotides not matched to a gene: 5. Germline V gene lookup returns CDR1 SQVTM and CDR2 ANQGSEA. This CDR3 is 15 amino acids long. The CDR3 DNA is TGCAGCGTTGAAATAGCGGGGGGAACAACAGATACGCAGTATTTT. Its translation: CSVEIAGGTTDTQYF.

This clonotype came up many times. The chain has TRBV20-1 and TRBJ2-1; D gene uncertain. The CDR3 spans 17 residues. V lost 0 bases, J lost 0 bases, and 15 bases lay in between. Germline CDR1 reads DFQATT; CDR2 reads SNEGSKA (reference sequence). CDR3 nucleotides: TGCAGTGCTAGAGAGCGAAGTTTCCTGAGCTCCTACAATGAGCAGTTCTTC. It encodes CSARERSFLSSYNEQFF.

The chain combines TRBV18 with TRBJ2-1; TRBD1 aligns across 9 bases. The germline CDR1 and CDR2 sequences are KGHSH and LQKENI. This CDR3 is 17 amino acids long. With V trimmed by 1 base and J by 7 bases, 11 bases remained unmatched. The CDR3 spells CASSPRARTGERNEQFF. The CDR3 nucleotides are TGTGCCAGCTCACCACGGGCCAGGACAGGGGAGAGGAATGAGCAGTTCTTC.

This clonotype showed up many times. The CDR3 spells CASSLTRSNTEAFF. The CDR3 region has the DNA TGCGCCAGCAGCTTGACCCGGTCTAACACTGAAGCTTTCTTT. The chain links TRBV5-1 to TRBJ1-1; no definite D call. The germline CDR1 and CDR2 sequences are SGHRS and YFSETQ. Between the trimmed V and J ends, which lost 1 base and 2 bases, there was a span of 9 bases. The CDR3 consists of 14 residues.

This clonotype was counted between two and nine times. In DNA form, the CDR3 reads TGTGCCAGCAGCAACCCAGGGGGCGCCGGCACCGGGGAGCTGTTTTTT. This gives the protein CASSNPGGAGTGELFF. This sequence joins TRBV21-1 and TRBJ2-2; no check of the table's D call, TRBD1, against the DNA was made. TRBV21-1 is annotated as a pseudogene. This CDR3 has 16 residues.

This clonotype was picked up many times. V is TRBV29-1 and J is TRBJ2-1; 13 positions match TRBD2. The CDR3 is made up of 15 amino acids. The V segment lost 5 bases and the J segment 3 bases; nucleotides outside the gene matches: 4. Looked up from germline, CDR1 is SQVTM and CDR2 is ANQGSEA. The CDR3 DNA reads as TGCAGCGTTCGACTAGCGGGAGGTTTCTACAATGAGCAGTTCTTC. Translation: CSVRLAGGFYNEQFF.

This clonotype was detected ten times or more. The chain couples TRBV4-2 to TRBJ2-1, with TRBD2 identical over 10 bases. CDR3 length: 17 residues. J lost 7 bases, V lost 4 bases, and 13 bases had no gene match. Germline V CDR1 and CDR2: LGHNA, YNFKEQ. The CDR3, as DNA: TGTGCCAGCAGCCTAGAAACCCTAGCGGGGGCCCTAAATGAGCAGTTCTTC. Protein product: CASSLETLAGALNEQFF.

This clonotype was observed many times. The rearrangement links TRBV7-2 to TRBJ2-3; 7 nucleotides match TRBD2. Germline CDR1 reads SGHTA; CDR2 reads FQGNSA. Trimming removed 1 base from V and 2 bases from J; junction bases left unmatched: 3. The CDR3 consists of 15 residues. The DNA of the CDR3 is TGTGCCAGCAGCTTAGAGGGAGGGTACACAGATACGCAGTATTTT. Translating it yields CASSLEGGYTDTQYF.

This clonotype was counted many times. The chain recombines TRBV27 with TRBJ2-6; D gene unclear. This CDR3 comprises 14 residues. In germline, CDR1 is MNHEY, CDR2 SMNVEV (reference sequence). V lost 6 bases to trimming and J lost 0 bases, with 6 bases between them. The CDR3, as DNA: TGTGCCAGCAGAAGGGACTCTGGGGCCAACGTCCTGACTTTC. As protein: CASRRDSGANVLTF.

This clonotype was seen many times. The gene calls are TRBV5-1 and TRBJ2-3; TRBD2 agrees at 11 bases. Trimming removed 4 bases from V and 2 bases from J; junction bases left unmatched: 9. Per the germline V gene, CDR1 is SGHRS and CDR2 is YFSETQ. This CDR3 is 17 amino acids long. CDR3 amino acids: CASSLAGTSGFTDTQYF. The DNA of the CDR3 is TGCGCCAGCAGCCTCGCCGGGACTAGCGGTTTCACAGATACGCAGTATTTT.

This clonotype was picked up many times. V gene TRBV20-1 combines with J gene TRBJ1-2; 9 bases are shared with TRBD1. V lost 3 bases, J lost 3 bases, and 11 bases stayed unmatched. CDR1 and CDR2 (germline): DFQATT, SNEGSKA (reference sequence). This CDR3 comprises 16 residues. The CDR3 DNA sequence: TGCAGTGCTAGGGCCGGGACAGGGACCTTTTACTATGGCTACACCTTC. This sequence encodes CSARAGTGTFYYGYTF.

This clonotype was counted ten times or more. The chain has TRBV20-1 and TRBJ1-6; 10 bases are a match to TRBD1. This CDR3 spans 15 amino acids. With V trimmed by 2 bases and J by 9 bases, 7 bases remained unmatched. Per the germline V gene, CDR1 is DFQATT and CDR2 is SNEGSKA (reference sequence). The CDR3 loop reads CSARPPGQGISPLHF. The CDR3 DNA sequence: TGCAGTGCTAGACCACCGGGACAGGGGATTTCACCCCTCCACTTT.

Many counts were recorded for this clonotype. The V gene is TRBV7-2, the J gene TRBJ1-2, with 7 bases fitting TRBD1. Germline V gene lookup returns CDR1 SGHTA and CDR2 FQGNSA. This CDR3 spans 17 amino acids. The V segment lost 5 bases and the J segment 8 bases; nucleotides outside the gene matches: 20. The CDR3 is CASSILAQGSYTGGYTF. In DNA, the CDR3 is TGTGCCAGCAGCATCCTGGCACAGGGGAGCTACACGGGGGGCTACACCTTC.

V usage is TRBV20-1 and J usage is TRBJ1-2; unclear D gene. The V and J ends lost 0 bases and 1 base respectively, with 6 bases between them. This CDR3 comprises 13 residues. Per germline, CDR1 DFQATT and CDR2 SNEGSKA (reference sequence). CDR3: CSARDQNNYGYTF. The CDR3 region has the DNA TGCAGTGCTAGAGATCAGAATAACTATGGCTACACCTTC.

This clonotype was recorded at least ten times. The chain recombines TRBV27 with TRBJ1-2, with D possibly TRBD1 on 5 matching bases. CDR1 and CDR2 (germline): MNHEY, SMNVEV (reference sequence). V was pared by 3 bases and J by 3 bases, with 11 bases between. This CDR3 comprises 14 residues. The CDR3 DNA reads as TGTGCCAGCAGTTTGAGGCAGGGCGACTATGGCTACACCTTC. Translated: CASSLRQGDYGYTF.

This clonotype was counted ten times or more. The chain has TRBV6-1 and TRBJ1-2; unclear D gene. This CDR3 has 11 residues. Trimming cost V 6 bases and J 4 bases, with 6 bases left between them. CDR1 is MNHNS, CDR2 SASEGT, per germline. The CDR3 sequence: CASRSTYGYTF. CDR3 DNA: TGTGCCAGCAGATCTACCTATGGCTACACCTTC.

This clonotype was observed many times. CDR3 sequence reads: CASSLGRGRTDTQYF. CDR3 nucleotide sequence: TGCGCCAGCAGCTTAGGCAGGGGGCGCACAGATACGCAGTATTTT. The gene calls are TRBV5-1 and TRBJ2-3, with TRBD1 matching over 8 bases. Germline CDR1 SGHRS, CDR2 YFSETQ. This CDR3 has 15 amino acids. Trimming took 2 bases from V and 1 from J; bases not matched to a gene: 3. The entire variable domain, with the rest obtained from reference TRBV5-1 and TRBJ2-3, is as follows: KAGVTQTPRYLIKTRGQQVTLSCSPISGHRSVSWYQQTPGQGLQFLFEYFSETQRNKGNFPGRFSGRQFSNSRSEMNVSTLELGDSALYLCASSLGRGRTDTQYFGPGTRLTVL.

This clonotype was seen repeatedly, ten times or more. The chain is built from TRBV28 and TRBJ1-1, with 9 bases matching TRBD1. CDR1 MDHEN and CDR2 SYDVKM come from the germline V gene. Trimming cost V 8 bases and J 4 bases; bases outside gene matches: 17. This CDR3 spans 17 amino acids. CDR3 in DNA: TGTGCCAGCGCTCTCCTGGTGAGGACAGGGGTCATCACTGAAGCTTTCTTT. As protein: CASALLVRTGVITEAFF.

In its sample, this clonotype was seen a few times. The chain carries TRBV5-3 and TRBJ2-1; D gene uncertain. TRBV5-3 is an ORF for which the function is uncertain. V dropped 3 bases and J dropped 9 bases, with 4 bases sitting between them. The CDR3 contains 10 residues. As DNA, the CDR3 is TGTGCCAGAAGCTGGGGTGAGCAGTTCTTC. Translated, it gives CARSWGEQFF.

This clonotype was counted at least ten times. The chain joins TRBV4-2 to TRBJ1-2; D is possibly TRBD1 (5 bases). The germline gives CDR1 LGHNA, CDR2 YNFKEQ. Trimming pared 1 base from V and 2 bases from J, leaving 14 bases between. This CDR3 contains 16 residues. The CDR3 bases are TGTGCCAGCAGCCAAGTCATAAGGGGCAGGAACTATGGCTACACCTTC. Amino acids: CASSQVIRGRNYGYTF.